Each of the 32 T cell receptor beta chains below was sequenced from the same sample in a study of control samples from healthy donors and cancer patients. Using immunoSEQ multiplex PCR, the repertoire was profiled, and TCRdb retains in-frame clones only, with some absent. In the table there are about 150,000 clones, 75% to 95% of which are singletons. Sequencing was done on a sample of blood. Receptors originate from a man aged 30 to 39 in good health.

This chain connects TRBV28 to TRBJ1-5; unclear D gene. The ends were cut back, 3 bases at V and 2 bases at J, with 11 bases in the middle. This CDR3 comprises 15 residues. Germline CDR1 MDHEN, CDR2 SYDVKM. This CDR3 is CASSFAGFGNQPQHF. DNA of the CDR3: TGTGCCAGCAGTTTCGCCGGGTTTGGCAATCAGCCCCAGCATTTT. Drawing the rest from reference TRBV28 and TRBJ1-5, the complete variable domain is DVKVTQSSRYLVKRTGEKVFLECVQDMDHENMFWYRQDPGLGLRLIYFSYDVKMKEKGDIPEGYSVSREKKERFSLILESASTNQTSMYLCASSFAGFGNQPQHFGDGTRLSIL.

This chain links TRBV7-8 with TRBJ2-1; 10 bases line up with TRBD2. There are 16 residues in the CDR3. Unmatched junction bases numbered 8, after V lost 1 base and J lost 8 bases. CDR1 and CDR2 from the germline V gene are SGHVS and FQNEAQ. The CDR3: CASSLVFTSGVDEQFF. The CDR3, as DNA: TGTGCCAGCAGCTTAGTCTTCACTAGCGGGGTGGATGAGCAGTTCTTC. The variable domain in full, with the rest retrieved from reference TRBV7-8 and TRBJ2-1, is GAGVSQSPRYKVAKRGQDVALRCDPISGHVSLFWYQQALGQGPEFLTYFQNEAQLDKSGLPSDRFFAERPEGSVSTLKIQRTQQEDSAVYLCASSLVFTSGVDEQFFGPGTRLTVL.

This rearrangement joins TRBV4-2 to TRBJ1-2; the match to TRBD1 covers 9 bases. Germline lookup yields CDR1 LGHNA and CDR2 YNFKEQ. V shed 0 bases, J shed 5 bases, and the junction held 7 bases outside the gene matches. The CDR3 spans 16 residues. This CDR3 reads CASSQDITGGLYGYTF. DNA of the CDR3: TGTGCCAGCAGCCAAGATATTACAGGGGGCTTGTATGGCTACACCTTC.

The rearrangement uses TRBV28 and TRBJ1-2, with D perhaps TRBD1 (6 bases). V shed 6 bases and J shed 8 bases, with 13 bases lying between them. Germline V CDR1 and CDR2: MDHEN, SYDVKM. The CDR3 has 12 amino acids. CDR3 coding DNA: TGTGCCAGCAGGACAGGTGGGGGCGGCTACACCTTC. Translated, it gives CASRTGGGGYTF.

The chain carries TRBV11-2 and TRBJ1-2; D perhaps matches TRBD1 (6 bases). This CDR3 region has 17 residues. Germline V CDR1 and CDR2: SGHAT, FQNNGV. Trimming stripped 3 bases from V and 1 base from J, with 18 bases between. The chain's CDR3 is CASSLTGGDTHNYGYTF. Here the CDR3 DNA reads TGTGCCAGCAGCTTGACGGGCGGGGACACACATAACTATGGCTACACCTTC.

The chain links TRBV5-1 to TRBJ1-4; TRBD1 aligns across 7 bases. The CDR3 extends over 12 amino acids. Germline loops: CDR1 SGHRS, CDR2 YFSETQ. V shed 5 bases and J 11 bases; nucleotides not matched to a gene: 6. CDR3 region: CASRYTGEKLFF. CDR3 nucleotide sequence: TGCGCCAGCAGATATACAGGGGAGAAACTGTTTTTT.

This chain joins TRBV7-3 and TRBJ2-7; 9 nucleotides match TRBD2. V lost 2 bases to trimming and J lost 1 base; unmatched junction nucleotides: 3. In germline, CDR1 is SGHTA, CDR2 FQGTGA. The CDR3 sequence is 15 residues long. The CDR3 protein is CASSLVAGESYEQYF. For the CDR3, the DNA is TGTGCCAGCAGCTTAGTAGCGGGGGAATCCTACGAGCAGTACTTC.

The V call is TRBV5-1, the J call TRBJ1-3, with TRBD1 as a possible D gene (6 bases). This CDR3 contains 17 residues. V was trimmed by 0 bases and J by 0 bases, leaving 13 bases between them. Germline CDR1 SGHRS, CDR2 YFSETQ. CDR3 in amino acids: CASSLEGGGHSGNTIYF. The CDR3 bases are TGCGCCAGCAGCTTGGAAGGTGGGGGGCACTCTGGAAACACCATATATTTT.

The chain links TRBV6-4 to TRBJ2-7; 10 bases are shared with TRBD2. The CDR3 runs to 15 residues. Trimming removed 4 bases from V and 3 bases from J; junction bases left unmatched: 6. Germline V gives CDR1 MRHNA, CDR2 SNTAGT. CDR3 protein: CASSGLAGAYYEQYF. CDR3 DNA sequence: TGTGCCAGCAGTGGGCTAGCGGGGGCTTACTACGAGCAGTACTTC.

V usage is TRBV12-3 or TRBV12-4 and J usage is TRBJ2-3; the D is unclear. There are 11 residues in the CDR3. Trimming stripped 2 bases from V and 9 bases from J, with 6 bases between. The CDR3 DNA sequence: TGTGCCAGCAGTTTACGCGGCACGCAGTATTTT. It encodes CASSLRGTQYF.

The rearrangement uses TRBV5-1 and TRBJ1-6; tentatively, D is TRBD1 (6 bases). Deletions cut 6 bases from V and 0 bases from J, with 16 bases between. This CDR3 is 17 amino acids long. Per germline, CDR1 SGHRS and CDR2 YFSETQ. The CDR3 DNA reads as TGCGCCAGCACCAAAGGGACACAGAGCTCCTATAATTCACCCCTCCACTTT. Protein product: CASTKGTQSSYNSPLHF.

The chain combines TRBV7-2 with TRBJ2-4; 11 nucleotides agree with TRBD2. CDR3 size: 16 residues. From germline, CDR1 is SGHTA and CDR2 FQGNSA. V lost 1 base and J lost 7; bases outside the gene matches: 6. The CDR3 bases are TGTGCCAGCAGCTTAGGGACGACTAGCGGGGCTAACATTCAGTACTTC. Its protein product is CASSLGTTSGANIQYF.

The chain recombines TRBV6-5 with TRBJ2-3; TRBD2 aligns across 7 bases. Germline CDR1 and CDR2: MNHEY and SVGAGI. The junction had 0 bases not matched to a gene; V was cut back by 0 bases and J by 0 bases. The CDR3 runs to 15 residues. The CDR3 reads CASSYSAGSTDTQYF. CDR3 sequence (DNA): TGTGCCAGCAGTTACTCAGCGGGGAGCACAGATACGCAGTATTTT.

A single count supports this clone. The chain carries TRBV30 and TRBJ2-1, with D unresolved. Germline V gene lookup returns CDR1 GTSNPN and CDR2 SVGIG (reference sequence). The length of the CDR3 is 13 residues. Trimming removed 5 bases from V and 8 bases from J, with 16 bases in between. The CDR3 bases are TGTGCCTGGCACCCTTCCGGAGAGGATGAGCAGTTCTTC. It is translated as CAWHPSGEDEQFF.

The chain couples TRBV5-4 to TRBJ1-3; D ambiguous. Between the trimmed V and J ends, which lost 4 bases and 0 bases, there was a span of 8 bases. CDR3 length: 14 amino acids. Per germline, CDR1 SGHNT and CDR2 YYREEE (reference sequence). The CDR3 DNA sequence: TGTGCCAGCAGCACCCTAAGCTCTGGAAACACCATATATTTT. Encoded protein: CASSTLSSGNTIYF.

As concerns this clone: In the same sample, other DNA sequences code for this CDR3. The CDR3 spells CASSLGYGYTF. The CDR3 nucleotides are TGTGCCAGCAGCCTTGGCTATGGCTACACCTTC. The chain is built from TRBV11-2 and TRBJ1-2; D gene uncertain. V lost 5 bases, J lost 4 bases, and 5 bases lay in between. The CDR3 consists of 11 residues. In germline, CDR1 is SGHAT, CDR2 FQNNGV.

The genes are TRBV10-1 and TRBJ1-1; unclear D gene. Germline V gene sequence: CDR1 WNHNN, CDR2 SYGVQD (reference sequence). V lost 6 bases, J lost 0 bases, and 8 bases lay in between. The length of the CDR3 is 13 residues. CDR3 in amino acids: CASSRTLNTEAFF. In DNA form, the CDR3 reads TGCGCCAGCAGCCGGACTTTGAACACTGAAGCTTTCTTT.

The V and J genes are TRBV6-1 and TRBJ1-1; D not certain. The CDR3 has 14 residues. V lost 2 bases, J lost 2 bases, and 9 bases lay in between. Germline values: CDR1 MNHNS, CDR2 SASEGT. The chain's CDR3 is CASSEWVTNTEAFF. CDR3 in DNA: TGTGCCAGCAGTGAATGGGTCACTAACACTGAAGCTTTCTTT.

This chain links TRBV28 with TRBJ2-1, with D perhaps being TRBD1 or TRBD2 (5 bases each). Germline CDR1 reads MDHEN; CDR2 reads SYDVKM. The CDR3 runs 17 residues. V gave up 7 bases and J gave up 0 bases, with 19 bases separating them. CDR3 sequence: CASIRGDRKSSYNEQFF. The CDR3 region has the DNA TGTGCCAGCATTCGAGGGGACCGAAAGAGCTCCTACAATGAGCAGTTCTTC.

The chain has TRBV19 and TRBJ2-6; no clear D. Trimming pared 0 bases from V and 1 base from J, leaving 4 bases between. Germline CDR1 and CDR2: LNHDA and SQIVND (reference sequence). This CDR3 spans 15 amino acids. The CDR3 sequence is CASSIEQSGANVLTF. The CDR3 DNA reads TGTGCCAGTAGTATAGAACAGTCTGGGGCCAACGTCCTGACTTTC.

Here the CDR3 DNA reads TGTGCCAGCAGCCCTGCTTTGGTACACTATGGCTACACCTTC. Translation gives CASSPALVHYGYTF. The rearrangement joins TRBV9 to TRBJ1-2; D remains unclear. V lost 4 bases and J lost 3, with 13 bases in between. Per germline, CDR1 SGDLS and CDR2 YYNGEE. This CDR3 is 14 amino acids long.

The rearrangement links TRBV29-1 to TRBJ2-7, with D perhaps given as TRBD1 or TRBD2 (6 bases each). The germline V and J ends were trimmed by 4 bases and 3 bases, with 16 bases remaining between them. From germline, CDR1 is SQVTM and CDR2 ANQGSEA. The CDR3 is made up of 14 amino acids. The DNA of the CDR3 is TGCAGCGTTGTAGGTACGGGGGCCTTCTACGAGCAGTACTTC. This codes for CSVVGTGAFYEQYF.

As for this clone: Relative to the germline gene, one junction end is altered; a read error may explain this. At the DNA level, this CDR3 is encoded by other sequences in the same sample as well. V gene TRBV28 combines with J gene TRBJ1-2, with 8 bases identical to TRBD1. The length of the CDR3 is 15 residues. Germline CDR1 MDHEN, CDR2 SYDVKM. The CDR3 coding sequence is TGTGCCAGTAGTTTTATCCGTGGGGACAGGAATGGCTACACCTTC. It is translated as CASSFIRGDRNGYTF.

The chain employs TRBV12-3 or TRBV12-4 and TRBJ1-2, with D unresolved. V gave up 4 bases and J gave up 4 bases, with 7 bases separating them. CDR3 length: 12 amino acids. This CDR3 is CASSYTSYGYTF. CDR3 nucleotides: TGTGCCAGCAGTTATACATCCTATGGCTACACCTTC.

This clone was recorded only once. This chain links TRBV5-6 with TRBJ2-1; D is perhaps TRBD2 (7 bases). The CDR3 extends over 15 amino acids. The germline V gene has CDR1 SGHDT and CDR2 YYEEEE. The V gene lost 0 bases and the J gene lost 4 bases, with 11 bases spanning the gap. For the CDR3, the DNA is TGTGCCAGCAGCTTGGGCGGGGGCCTTTACAATGAGCAGTTCTTC. This codes for CASSLGGGLYNEQFF.

This chain uses TRBV7-8 with TRBJ1-6, with unresolved D. The ends were cut back, 1 base at V and 4 bases at J, with 11 bases in the middle. The germline V gene encodes CDR1 SGHVS and CDR2 FQNEAQ. The CDR3 spans 16 residues. Here the CDR3 DNA reads TGTGCCAGCAGCTTAGTGTCCCTGGGGTATAATTCACCCCTCCACTTT. The encoded protein is CASSLVSLGYNSPLHF.

The V call is TRBV5-5, the J call TRBJ2-7, with D perhaps TRBD1 (6 bases). Trimming removed 0 bases from V and 2 bases from J, with 9 bases in between. Germline assignment: CDR1 SGHKS and CDR2 YYEKEE (reference sequence). CDR3 length equals 14 residues. CDR3 in amino acids: CASSLGAGAYEQYF. CDR3 nucleotide sequence: TGTGCCAGCAGCTTGGGGGCAGGGGCCTACGAGCAGTACTTC.

The gene calls are TRBV9 and TRBJ1-1, with D unresolved. In germline, CDR1 is SGDLS, CDR2 YYNGEE. The V and J ends lost 3 bases and 1 base respectively, with 19 bases between them. This CDR3 has 17 amino acids. The DNA for the CDR3 is TGTGCCAGCAGCGGACTACACCGCGCCGGGTCGAACACTGAAGCTTTCTTT. Residues: CASSGLHRAGSNTEAFF.

The genes are TRBV5-1 and TRBJ2-7, with a possible D match to TRBD1 (6 bases). Trimming cost V 0 bases and J 4 bases, with 11 bases left between them. CDR1 is SGHRS and CDR2 is YFSETQ in the germline V gene. This CDR3 region has 14 residues. This CDR3 is CASSLGQGWYEQYF. CDR3 DNA sequence: TGCGCCAGCAGCTTGGGGCAGGGGTGGTACGAGCAGTACTTC.

The chain employs TRBV5-6 and TRBJ1-5; TRBD1 is a possible D gene (6 bases). Germline assignment: CDR1 SGHDT and CDR2 YYEEEE. CDR3 length: 15 residues. With 0 bases removed from V and 6 bases from J, the gap between germline ends came to 13 bases. The CDR3, as DNA: TGTGCCAGCAGCTTGGGCGGGGGCACGTTTCAGCCCCAGCATTTT. It encodes CASSLGGGTFQPQHF.

The chain carries TRBV25-1 and TRBJ1-1; D is possibly TRBD1 (6 bases). Trimming shortened V by 7 bases and J by 4 bases, and 19 bases separated the two germline ends. Germline V lookup: CDR1 MGHDK, CDR2 SYGVNS. This CDR3 spans 15 amino acids. CDR3 region: CASTPSGGQGTEAFF. The CDR3 nucleotides read TGTGCCAGCACCCCCTCCGGGGGGCAGGGCACTGAAGCTTTCTTT. The full variable domain, its missing parts supplied by reference TRBV25-1 and TRBJ1-1, is EADIYQTPRYLVIGTGKKITLECSQTMGHDKMYWYQQDPGMELHLIHYSYGVNSTEKGDLSSESTVSRIRTEHFPLTLESARPSHTSQYLCASTPSGGQGTEAFFGQGTRLTVV.

CDR3 in amino acids: CASSLGTGLTKNIQYF. The CDR3, as DNA: TGTGCCAGCAGTTTGGGGACGGGGTTGACCAAAAACATTCAGTACTTC. The chain carries TRBV28 and TRBJ2-4; D is possibly TRBD1 or TRBD2 (5 bases each). CDR3 length: 16 amino acids. Germline CDR1 MDHEN, CDR2 SYDVKM. Trimming removed 3 bases at V and 2 bases at J, with 14 bases between. Filled out from reference TRBV28 and TRBJ2-4, the complete variable domain reads DVKVTQSSRYLVKRTGEKVFLECVQDMDHENMFWYRQDPGLGLRLIYFSYDVKMKEKGDIPEGYSVSREKKERFSLILESASTNQTSMYLCASSLGTGLTKNIQYFGAGTRLSVL.